The present T cell receptor (beta chain) was sequenced within a study of long-term antiretroviral therapy in people with HIV. Survey-level resolution applied to immunoSEQ assay v3.0. Per-sample TRB depth target: about 40,000-55,000 T-cell genomes. Produced via immunoSEQ multiplex PCR; TCRdb's table is partial and in-frame only. The table records over 30,000 clones, approximately 87% of them present only once. Looked up from germline, CDR1 is MGHDK and CDR2 is SYGVNS. The CDR3 loop spans 13 amino acids. V was pared by 3 bases and J by 8 bases, with 13 bases between. The specimen was unsorted PBMCs, collected 1.2 years after starting antiretroviral therapy. This TCR was sampled from a woman aged 45-65 years with HIV. This chain connects TRBV25-1 to TRBJ1-2; TRBD1 might be the D (6 bases). The CDR3 loop reads CASSDGQSLGYTF. The CDR3 region has the DNA TGTGCCAGCAGTGACGGACAGTCGCTGGGCTACACCTTC.